This section outlines one T cell receptor beta chain sequence together with its context. Its antigen remains unidentified. No per-base quality is available; no much larger clone lies one base away. This sample was included in a study of tumor T cells in aggressive B-cell lymphoma (dated by TCRdb to between 2016 and 2019). The CDR3 runs 14 residues from the cysteine to the phenylalanine. CDR3 DNA is the only sequence kept; it has 42 bases, read in frame from the first base. CDR1 is given as SGHTA and CDR2 as FQGTGA, both from the germline V gene. A distance of 6 bases separates the germline ends of V and J, which lose 2 bases and 0 bases respectively. Libraries were prepared through the immunoSEQ multiplex PCR assay. TCRdb holds this immuneACCESS table with in-frame rearrangements only. Some clones are missing; in checked studies, unresolved V genes explain under half, and the rest has no known cause. The table for this sample lists about 7,900 clones; approximately 80% of them were counted only once. More than 5% of the sample goes to the ten largest clones.

The sample was tumor tissue. The sequence was obtained from an adult with diffuse large B cell lymphoma. The rearrangement joined TRBV7-3 to TRBJ2-3; the D gene is unclear. CDR3 reads: CASSLGQSTDTQYF. The DNA is as follows: TGTGCCAGCAGCTTAGGGCAAAGCACAGATACGCAGTATTTT.